This entry describes one TCR beta chain. What it recognizes is unknown. The data are from a study of Graves' ophthalmopathy and Graves' hyperthyroidism. The study, taken as a whole, reports: Among thyroid clonotypes expanded above 0.001 frequency, most also appeared in blood.

RNA transcripts provided the template for amplifying TCR beta CDR3 regions. First-round RT-PCR used HTBI primers; second-round multiplex PCR followed. TCRdb passed the multiplex PCR reads through MiXCR, listing each CDR3 protein once. The table has about 620,000 distinct CDR3 sequences, about 20% seen once. CDR1 and CDR2 from the germline V gene are LNHDA and SQIVND (reference sequence). V lost 3 bases to trimming and J lost 3 bases, with 12 bases between them. The CDR3 is 14 residues long. This TCR was recovered from a woman between 18 and 30 years old with stable Graves' hyperthyroidism. Some clones in this sample may be carry-over from other donors' samples. The V and J genes are TRBV19 and TRBJ2-7; perhaps TRBD1 as D (5 bases). The specimen sequenced was peripheral blood. CDR3 residues: CASSMATTDYEQYF. CDR3 sequence (DNA): TGTGCCAGTAGTATGGCCACGACAGACTACGAGCAGTACTTC.